Presented here are 19 T cell receptor beta chains from one specimen sequenced in a study of cytomegalovirus exposure and HLA in healthy donors (dated by TCRdb to 2016 to 2017). Library preparation employed the immunoSEQ multiplex PCR assay. The multiplex PCR relied on a mix of 60 forward primers for TCR Vbeta segments and 13 reverse primers for TCR Jbeta segments. Sourced from immuneACCESS, this table was stored by TCRdb with only in-frame sequences that have V and J called. A share of the clones is absent; for the studies checked, an unresolved V gene accounts for under half, and the remainder has no known explanation. The sample contains 150,000 to 170,000 clones, 65% to 80% of them found a single time. Clones ranked in the top ten supply 4% of the sample. Sequencing was done on a sample of PBMCs. These TCRs come from a woman aged 40 to 55 in good health and CMV-seronegative.

J is TRBJ2-5 and V is TRBV5-6, with a possible D match to TRBD2 (6 bases). The germline V and J ends were trimmed by 2 bases and 3 bases, with 17 bases remaining between them. Germline assignment: CDR1 SGHDT and CDR2 YYEEEE. CDR3 length: 16 amino acids. Written as DNA, the CDR3 is TGTGCCAGCAGCTTTGGGGAATGGGAGGCCGAAGAGACCCAGTACTTC. Translation: CASSFGEWEAEETQYF.

The chain is built from TRBV6-4 and TRBJ2-2, with 7 positions matching TRBD1. Trimming cost V 7 bases and J 1 base; bases outside gene matches: 6. Germline V lookup: CDR1 MRHNA, CDR2 SNTAGT. CDR3 length equals 15 residues. CDR3 sequence (DNA): TGTGCCAGCACCTTACAGGGGCAGAACACCGGGGAGCTGTTTTTT. Amino acid sequence: CASTLQGQNTGELFF.

This sequence joins TRBV10-3 and TRBJ1-1; 12 bases fit TRBD1. Germline trimming cut 6 bases from V and 3 bases from J; bases unmatched to any gene: 11. There are 17 residues in the CDR3. Per the germline V gene, CDR1 is ENHRY and CDR2 is SYGVKD. The DNA for the CDR3 is TGTGCCATCAGAGGCGGGACAGGGGGCATTCAGTACACTGAAGCTTTCTTT. It encodes CAIRGGTGGIQYTEAFF.

The V gene is TRBV5-5, the J gene TRBJ2-5, with TRBD1 identical over 7 bases. J was trimmed by 9 bases and V by 4 bases; bases with no gene match: 12. The CDR3 totals 14 residues. Per germline, CDR1 SGHKS and CDR2 YYEKEE (reference sequence). The CDR3 region is CASSATGDSRAQYF. Here the CDR3 DNA reads TGTGCCAGCAGCGCAACAGGGGATTCACGGGCCCAGTACTTC.

This clone came up a few times. The rearrangement joins TRBV18 to TRBJ2-1, with TRBD1 matching over 12 bases. V lost 0 bases to trimming and J lost 10 bases; unmatched junction nucleotides: 4. This CDR3 contains 15 residues. Germline assignment: CDR1 KGHSH and CDR2 LQKENI. The CDR3 loop is CASSPPGQGAGEQFF. CDR3 in DNA: TGTGCCAGCTCACCACCGGGACAGGGGGCTGGGGAGCAGTTCTTC.

This chain links TRBV19 with TRBJ1-5; weak D call: TRBD1 (5 bases). The CDR3 runs 14 residues. CDR1 and CDR2 from the germline V gene are LNHDA and SQIVND (reference sequence). V was shortened by 9 bases and J by 3 bases, with 15 bases between the two germline ends. The CDR3 here is CASESGGANQPQHF. CDR3 sequence (DNA): TGTGCCAGCGAATCGGGCGGGGCCAATCAGCCCCAGCATTTT.

The V gene is TRBV6-6, the J gene TRBJ2-7, with a possible D match to TRBD1 (5 bases). V was pared by 2 bases and J by 4 bases, with 9 bases between. The length of the CDR3 is 13 residues. Germline CDR1 is MNHNY and CDR2 is SVGAGI (reference sequence). CDR3 sequence reads: CASSYTGQYEQYF. In nucleotides, the CDR3 is TGTGCCAGCAGTTACACAGGCCAGTACGAGCAGTACTTC.

The chain carries TRBV27 and TRBJ2-5; tentative D call: TRBD1 (6 bases). Germline CDR1 reads MNHEY; CDR2 reads SMNVEV (reference sequence). There are 14 residues in the CDR3. V was clipped by 1 base and J by 5 bases, with 11 bases between them. CDR3 protein: CASSLLVGGETQYF. CDR3 nucleotide sequence: TGTGCCAGCAGTTTATTGGTTGGGGGCGAGACCCAGTACTTC.

The V and J genes are TRBV11-3 and TRBJ2-1, with 11 nucleotides matching TRBD2. The CDR3 contains 15 residues. CDR1 SGHNT and CDR2 YENEEA come from the germline V gene. V trimming: 1 base; J trimming: 4 bases; junction bases outside the gene matches: 0. CDR3 nucleotides: TGTGCCAGCAGCTTAGTAGCGGGAGGGTACAATGAGCAGTTCTTC. Translating it yields CASSLVAGGYNEQFF.

This sequence joins TRBV27 and TRBJ1-5, with a weak D call TRBD1 (5 bases). This CDR3 comprises 12 residues. The V gene lost 2 bases and the J gene lost 10 bases, with 9 bases spanning the gap. Germline V gives CDR1 MNHEY, CDR2 SMNVEV (reference sequence). The CDR3: CASSLGARPQHF. The CDR3 DNA reads as TGTGCCAGCAGTTTAGGGGCTCGACCCCAGCATTTT.

Details on this clone: Other DNA sequences from this sample encode an identical CDR3 as well. J is TRBJ2-7 and V is TRBV29-1, with 15 bases aligning to TRBD2. The germline V gene has CDR1 SQVTM and CDR2 ANQGSEA. This CDR3 has 13 residues. With 7 bases clipped from V and 6 bases from J, the junction kept 4 bases outside the gene matches. CDR3 residues: CSGTSGRASEQYF. For the CDR3, the DNA is TGCAGCGGGACTAGCGGGAGGGCCTCCGAGCAGTACTTC.

The chain is built from TRBV5-1 and TRBJ1-5; the D is unclear. The CDR3 is 14 residues long. Trimming removed 0 bases from V and 1 base from J, with 5 bases in between. The germline gives CDR1 SGHRS, CDR2 YFSETQ. The CDR3 here is CASSLGASNQPQHF. CDR3 in DNA: TGCGCCAGCAGCTTGGGAGCCAGCAATCAGCCCCAGCATTTT.

V usage is TRBV28 and J usage is TRBJ1-1; D gene unclear. The CDR3 is 12 amino acids. Trimming left V 6 bases short and J 4 bases short, with 9 bases between. CDR1 and CDR2 (germline): MDHEN, SYDVKM. DNA for the CDR3: TGTGCCAGCAGCTTCGGGGTCACTGAAGCTTTCTTT. Its translation: CASSFGVTEAFF.

V and J are TRBV5-8 and TRBJ2-5; 8 bases match TRBD1. CDR1 is SGHTS and CDR2 is YDEGEE in the germline V gene. CDR3 size: 13 residues. With V trimmed by 5 bases and J by 5 bases, 5 bases remained unmatched. CDR3: CASSFTGGETQYF. The CDR3 DNA reads TGTGCCAGCAGTTTTACAGGGGGGGAGACCCAGTACTTC.

This chain connects TRBV12-5 to TRBJ2-2; 7 bases match TRBD1. The ends lost 6 bases at V and 7 bases at J; junction bases unmatched: 11. The CDR3 runs 15 residues. CDR1 LGHNT and CDR2 FRNRAP come from the germline V gene. CDR3 region: CASGYGTATDGELFF. CDR3 DNA: TGTGCTAGTGGATACGGGACAGCCACGGACGGGGAGCTGTTTTTT.

V and J are TRBV7-6 and TRBJ1-5; D ambiguous. V shed 4 bases and J shed 6 bases, with 10 bases lying between them. From germline, CDR1 is SGHVS and CDR2 FNYEAQ. CDR3 length: 13 residues. In DNA, the CDR3 is TGTGCCAGCAGCTCAGGACGGGGTCAGCCCCAGCATTTT. Residues: CASSSGRGQPQHF. Drawing the rest from reference TRBV7-6 and TRBJ1-5, the complete variable domain is GAGVSQSPRYKVTKRGQDVALRCDPISGHVSLYWYRQALGQGPEFLTYFNYEAQQDKSGLPNDRFSAERPEGSISTLTIQRTEQRDSAMYRCASSSGRGQPQHFGDGTRLSIL.

This sequence joins TRBV10-2 and TRBJ1-1, with D unresolved. The CDR3 totals 13 residues. The germline gives CDR1 WSHSY, CDR2 SAAADI. V was trimmed by 6 bases and J by 3 bases, leaving 11 bases between them. DNA for the CDR3: TGCGCCAGCAGCGATCACCAGGACACTGAAGCTTTCTTT. Amino acid sequence: CASSDHQDTEAFF.

The rearrangement uses TRBV11-3 and TRBJ2-1; a weak D match, TRBD2 (6 bases). The ends were cut back, 5 bases at V and 10 bases at J, with 15 bases in the middle. The CDR3 spans 13 residues. Per germline, CDR1 SGHNT and CDR2 YENEEA. The CDR3 spells CASSARRDSEQFF. The CDR3 coding sequence is TGTGCCAGCAGCGCCCGCCGGGACTCAGAGCAGTTCTTC.

The CDR3 region is CASSYHKRETQYF. The CDR3 DNA reads as TGTGCCAGCAGTTACCACAAGCGAGAGACCCAGTACTTC. This chain connects TRBV6-6 to TRBJ2-5; D remains unclear. Germline CDR1 is MNHNY and CDR2 is SVGAGI (reference sequence). V was cut by 2 bases and J by 4 bases, with 8 bases left in between. The CDR3 consists of 13 residues.